This T cell receptor beta chain comes out of a study of T cell responses to AZD1222 COVID-19 vaccine. The study's findings and limits: Among the donors, most were white British and more were female, and clonal diversity was possibly underestimated. Spike was spanned by vaccine-associated CD4 TCRs, which were dominant at 160-218 and 743-854. When two AZD1222 doses had been given, Spike-specific TCR breadth and depth rose.

Note on this clone: The antigen remains unidentified.

Using immunoSEQ multiplex PCR, the repertoire was profiled, and TCRdb retains in-frame clones only, with some absent. The sample contains about 170,000 clones, less than 90% of which appear only once. Germline CDR1 SGHNT, CDR2 YYREEE (reference sequence). This CDR3 comprises 16 residues. The V and J ends lost 2 bases and 4 bases respectively, with 16 bases between them. Sequences were derived from peripheral blood, sampled on day 0 of AZD1222 vaccination. The rearrangement joins TRBV5-4 to TRBJ1-3, with D possibly TRBD1 on 6 matching bases. This TCR came from an adult in good health. The CDR3 sequence: CASSFSWGAKGNTIYF. CDR3 DNA: TGTGCCAGCAGCTTCAGCTGGGGGGCGAAAGGAAACACCATATATTTT.